The 29 T cell receptor beta chains in this list originate from one sample, sequenced in a study of cytomegalovirus exposure and HLA in healthy donors. The PCR ran on 60 Vbeta and 13 Jbeta primers. Measured with immunoSEQ multiplex PCR; TCRdb has only the in-frame clones, and not every one. The sample shows about 130,000 clones, more than 65% of them seen only once. The specimen was PBMCs. The receptors derive from a man between 50 and 59 years old in good health and CMV-seronegative.

V usage is TRBV27 and J usage is TRBJ2-5; 7 nucleotides match TRBD1. The J call could be wrong; TRBJ2-7 is a better fit for the DNA end. The germline V gene encodes CDR1 MNHEY and CDR2 SMNVEV (reference sequence). The CDR3 runs 15 residues. The CDR3 loop is CASSPRPGQSYEQYF. CDR3 in DNA: TGTGCCAGCAGCCCAAGGCCGGGACAGTCCTACGAGCAGTACTTC.

This clone was seen a single time. The chain links TRBV5-4 to TRBJ1-4, with a weak D call TRBD1 (6 bases). Germline CDR1 and CDR2: SGHNT and YYREEE (reference sequence). CDR3 size: 17 residues. V was shortened by 4 bases and J by 3 bases, with 19 bases between the two germline ends. The CDR3 spells CASSRGGSGGANEKLFF. As DNA, the CDR3 is TGTGCCAGCAGCAGGGGGGGATCTGGAGGCGCTAATGAAAAACTGTTTTTT.

The CDR3 protein is CASSRGQSMNTEAFF. The CDR3 DNA is TGTGCCAGCAGCCGAGGACAGAGTATGAACACTGAAGCTTTCTTT. The genes are TRBV7-9 and TRBJ1-1; the D gene is possibly TRBD1 (6 bases). The germline V gene encodes CDR1 SEHNR and CDR2 FQNEAQ (reference sequence). Trimming took off 5 bases at V and 0 bases at J, with 13 bases between the two ends. The CDR3 covers 15 residues.

The V and J genes are TRBV9 and TRBJ2-5, with D tentatively TRBD1 (6 bases). The CDR3 is 15 residues long. Germline lookup yields CDR1 SGDLS and CDR2 YYNGEE. Trimming pared 4 bases from V and 5 bases from J, leaving 18 bases between. CDR3 residues: CASSPRQAARETQYF. DNA for the CDR3: TGTGCCAGCAGCCCCCGACAGGCTGCCAGGGAGACCCAGTACTTC.

The chain combines TRBV4-1 with TRBJ1-6; TRBD1 might be the D (6 bases). Germline V gives CDR1 MGHRA, CDR2 YSYEKL. CDR3 length equals 18 residues. Trimming cost V 2 bases and J 4 bases, with 18 bases left between them. CDR3 coding DNA: TGCGCCAGCAGCCAATTCCGGGACACTTTTGGGTATAATTCACCCCTCCACTTT. Translated: CASSQFRDTFGYNSPLHF.

The chain couples TRBV7-3 to TRBJ2-3; no reliable D call. Germline-derived CDR1 and CDR2 are SGHTA and FQGTGA. Trimming cost V 2 bases and J 2 bases, with 17 bases left between them. The CDR3 has 17 residues. CDR3 loop: CASSLSPAEPPTDTQYF. As DNA, the CDR3 is TGTGCCAGCAGCTTATCGCCGGCGGAACCCCCCACAGATACGCAGTATTTT.

This clone was seen a single time. The chain recombines TRBV4-1 with TRBJ1-1; the D is unclear. Deletions cut 0 bases from V and 5 bases from J, with 7 bases between. Germline V lookup: CDR1 MGHRA, CDR2 YSYEKL. The CDR3 is made up of 13 amino acids. The CDR3 DNA follows: TGCGCCAGCAGCCAAGATCCTAGGACTGAAGCTTTCTTT. Its protein product is CASSQDPRTEAFF.

The rearrangement links TRBV4-3 to TRBJ2-3; D unclear. The germline CDR1 and CDR2 sequences are LGHNA and YSLEER. The CDR3 consists of 14 residues. Trimming shortened V by 0 bases and J by 3 bases, and 7 bases separated the two germline ends. CDR3 nucleotides: TGCGCCAGCAGCCAAGATTGGCGGACAGATACGCAGTATTTT. The encoded protein is CASSQDWRTDTQYF.

This clone occurred a few times. The CDR3 is CASSRQDQPQHF. CDR3 DNA: TGTGCCAGCAGCCGACAAGATCAGCCCCAGCATTTT. This sequence joins TRBV6-6 and TRBJ1-5; no firm D call. This CDR3 comprises 12 residues. V gave up 6 bases and J gave up 5 bases, with 8 bases separating them. CDR1 MNHNY and CDR2 SVGAGI come from the germline V gene (reference sequence).

The chain combines TRBV11-2 with TRBJ1-1; D not resolved. V shed 0 bases and J shed 1 base, with 9 bases lying between them. Germline V lookup: CDR1 SGHAT, CDR2 FQNNGV. CDR3 size: 15 residues. The CDR3 DNA sequence: TGTGCCAGCAGCTTAGAGCGCCGCGGGAACACTGAAGCTTTCTTT. Translated, it gives CASSLERRGNTEAFF.

This clone was detected only a few times. V gene TRBV6-6 combines with J gene TRBJ2-3, with D tentatively TRBD2 (5 bases). CDR1 and CDR2 (germline): MNHNY, SVGAGI (reference sequence). The CDR3 sequence is 12 residues long. The ends were cut back, 2 bases at V and 7 bases at J, with 7 bases in the middle. The CDR3 nucleotides read TGTGCCAGCAGTTACCAGCGGAATACGCAGTATTTT. Its protein is CASSYQRNTQYF.

This sequence joins TRBV5-1 and TRBJ1-2; 7 bases line up with TRBD1. Germline trimming cut 5 bases from V and 4 bases from J; bases unmatched to any gene: 5. Germline-derived CDR1 and CDR2 are SGHRS and YFSETQ. The CDR3 totals 13 residues. CDR3 amino acids: CASSEGQPYGYTF. In DNA, the CDR3 is TGCGCCAGCAGTGAGGGACAGCCCTATGGCTACACCTTC. The full variable domain, rest sourced from reference TRBV5-1 and TRBJ1-2, is KAGVTQTPRYLIKTRGQQVTLSCSPISGHRSVSWYQQTPGQGLQFLFEYFSETQRNKGNFPGRFSGRQFSNSRSEMNVSTLELGDSALYLCASSEGQPYGYTFGSGTRLTVV.

The V gene is TRBV27, the J gene TRBJ1-2; D remains unclear. Germline V gene data show CDR1 as MNHEY and CDR2 as SMNVEV (reference sequence). Trimming stripped 6 bases from V and 5 bases from J, with 28 bases between. This CDR3 is 18 amino acids long. The CDR3: CASRRVGPGEVAGYGYTF. CDR3 nucleotide sequence: TGTGCCAGCAGAAGGGTGGGTCCGGGAGAAGTGGCGGGTTATGGCTACACCTTC.

This rearrangement joins TRBV4-1 to TRBJ2-3, with D perhaps matching TRBD2 (6 bases). The CDR3 consists of 19 residues. Germline CDR1 is MGHRA and CDR2 is YSYEKL. V lost 1 base, J lost 0 bases, and 20 bases lay in between. The CDR3 loop reads CASSQGSAGRRPSTDTQYF. The CDR3 nucleotides are TGCGCCAGCAGCCAAGGTTCGGCGGGGCGCCGTCCTAGCACAGATACGCAGTATTTT.

The rearrangement joins TRBV6-6 to TRBJ2-5; 10 bases map to TRBD2. Trimming at V came to 7 bases and at J to 11 bases, leaving 16 bases not matched to a gene. This CDR3 comprises 15 residues. The germline V gene has CDR1 MNHNY and CDR2 SVGAGI (reference sequence). CDR3 sequence (DNA): TGTGCCAGCACTCCGAGAAGTAGCGGGGGGCAAGAGCAGTACTTC. Its translation is CASTPRSSGGQEQYF.

This chain links TRBV9 with TRBJ1-4; TRBD1 agrees at 8 bases. Germline trimming cut 2 bases from V and 7 bases from J; bases unmatched to any gene: 4. Germline-derived CDR1 and CDR2 are SGDLS and YYNGEE. The CDR3 sequence is 14 residues long. DNA for the CDR3: TGTGCCAGCAGCGTTGACAGGGGAGGTGAAAAACTGTTTTTT. This translates into CASSVDRGGEKLFF.

This sequence joins TRBV6-6 and TRBJ1-2; 7 bases map to TRBD1. The CDR3 runs to 13 residues. Per the germline V gene, CDR1 is MNHNY and CDR2 is SVGAGI (reference sequence). The V gene end was trimmed by 2 bases and the J gene end by 7 bases; junction bases not matched to a gene: 4. The CDR3 is CASSYDQGGGYTF. The CDR3 DNA is TGTGCCAGCAGTTACGACCAGGGGGGTGGCTACACCTTC.

Comment on this clone: Other nucleotide sequences in the sample specify the same CDR3. V and J are TRBV25-1 and TRBJ1-1, with 7 bases matching TRBD1. The germline V gene encodes CDR1 MGHDK and CDR2 SYGVNS. The CDR3 totals 15 residues. The junction had 7 bases not matched to a gene; V was cut back by 3 bases and J by 3 bases. CDR3 nucleotides: TGTGCCAGCAGTGATCCCCGGCAGGGGGACACTGAAGCTTTCTTT. Translated, it gives CASSDPRQGDTEAFF.

In this sample, this clone turned up a few times. The V gene is TRBV5-1, the J gene TRBJ2-7, with 11 positions matching TRBD1. The CDR3 sequence is 14 residues long. The V gene's germline CDR1 is SGHRS and CDR2 YFSETQ. V lost 4 bases and J lost 5; bases outside the gene matches: 5. CDR3 sequence (DNA): TGCGCCAGCAGCCGGGGACAGGGGGATCACGAGCAGTACTTC. It encodes CASSRGQGDHEQYF.

The gene calls are TRBV30 and TRBJ1-1; D ambiguous. CDR1 GTSNPN and CDR2 SVGIG come from the germline V gene (reference sequence). The CDR3 spans 13 residues. Trimming removed 4 bases from V and 1 base from J, with 10 bases in between. DNA of the CDR3: TGTGCCTGGACCATACACAAGAACACTGAAGCTTTCTTT. It encodes CAWTIHKNTEAFF. Variable domain in full (rest from reference TRBV30 and TRBJ1-1): SQTIHQWPATLVQPVGSPLSLECTVEGTSNPNLYWYRQAAGRGLQLLFYSVGIGQISSEVPQNLSASRPQDRQFILSSKKLLLSDSGFYLCAWTIHKNTEAFFGQGTRLTVV.

This chain joins TRBV15 and TRBJ2-2; weak D call: TRBD2 (5 bases). The V end lost 1 base, the J end lost 13 bases, and 13 bases lay between the germline ends. The CDR3 covers 13 residues. The germline V gene has CDR1 LNHNV and CDR2 YYDKDF (reference sequence). The CDR3 spells CATSRGGSRRLFF. The CDR3 DNA is TGTGCCACCAGCAGAGGAGGGAGCCGCCGGCTGTTTTTT.

The chain joins TRBV4-1 to TRBJ1-5; D is unclear. The germline V gene encodes CDR1 MGHRA and CDR2 YSYEKL. V shed 1 base and J shed 4 bases, with 14 bases lying between them. The CDR3 covers 16 residues. The CDR3 reads CASSQVRGRNNQPQHF. The CDR3 coding sequence is TGCGCCAGCAGCCAAGTGAGAGGTCGGAATAATCAGCCCCAGCATTTT.

The rearrangement links TRBV5-4 to TRBJ2-1; weak D call: TRBD2 (5 bases). The V end was cut by 4 bases, the J end by 7 bases, with 18 bases between. This CDR3 contains 15 residues. The germline V gene encodes CDR1 SGHNT and CDR2 YYREEE (reference sequence). This CDR3 reads CASSPPGYSGNEQFF. CDR3 sequence (DNA): TGTGCCAGCAGCCCCCCGGGGTATTCGGGAAATGAGCAGTTCTTC.

The V and J genes are TRBV6-1 and TRBJ1-4; TRBD1 matches at 8 bases. Germline V CDR1 and CDR2: MNHNS, SASEGT. After removal of 2 bases from V and 5 bases from J, the junction contained 7 bases not matched to a gene. CDR3 length: 16 amino acids. The CDR3 loop reads CASSERGTGSNEKLFF. DNA for the CDR3: TGTGCCAGCAGTGAAAGGGGGACAGGCAGCAATGAAAAACTGTTTTTT.

The chain couples TRBV5-1 to TRBJ1-4; 8 bases fit TRBD1. The CDR3 is made up of 17 amino acids. Losses at the gene ends were 0 bases for V and 2 bases for J; bases not matched to a gene: 6. The V gene's germline CDR1 is SGHRS and CDR2 YFSETQ. This CDR3 reads CASSLARTGLTNEKLFF. The CDR3 DNA reads as TGCGCCAGCAGCTTGGCTCGGACAGGGCTGACTAATGAAAAACTGTTTTTT. Together with reference TRBV5-1 and TRBJ1-4, the CDR3 gives the full variable domain: KAGVTQTPRYLIKTRGQQVTLSCSPISGHRSVSWYQQTPGQGLQFLFEYFSETQRNKGNFPGRFSGRQFSNSRSEMNVSTLELGDSALYLCASSLARTGLTNEKLFFGSGTQLSVL.

This rearrangement joins TRBV7-9 to TRBJ2-4, with D tentatively TRBD2 (6 bases). The V end was cut by 3 bases, the J end by 0 bases, with 12 bases between. Per the germline V gene, CDR1 is SEHNR and CDR2 is FQNEAQ (reference sequence). This CDR3 has 16 residues. The CDR3 loop reads CASSLGGTGAKNIQYF. The CDR3 region has the DNA TGTGCCAGCAGCTTGGGGGGAACGGGAGCCAAAAACATTCAGTACTTC.

The chain links TRBV18 to TRBJ1-2; possibly TRBD1 for D (6 bases). The CDR3 sequence is 17 residues long. Germline CDR1 reads KGHSH; CDR2 reads LQKENI. Deletions cut 3 bases from V and 6 bases from J, with 23 bases between. CDR3 residues: CASSPISRQDSRDGYTF. The CDR3 DNA is TGTGCCAGCTCACCGATTAGTAGACAGGATAGTAGAGATGGCTACACCTTC.

This chain joins TRBV12-5 and TRBJ2-3; 13 bases agree with TRBD2. This CDR3 region has 19 residues. Germline CDR1 is LGHNT and CDR2 is FRNRAP. J was trimmed by 5 bases and V by 6 bases; bases with no gene match: 17. The CDR3 protein is CASGDLTSGGITWGDTQYF. The CDR3 DNA reads as TGTGCTAGTGGGGACCTGACTAGCGGGGGGATAACTTGGGGAGATACGCAGTATTTT.

This clone appeared a single time. This chain connects TRBV6-5 to TRBJ2-3; the match to TRBD1 covers 10 bases. With V trimmed by 3 bases and J by 1 base, 1 base remained unmatched. The CDR3 is 15 amino acids. CDR1 and CDR2 (germline): MNHEY, SVGAGI. DNA for the CDR3: TGTGCCAGCAGTTATGACAGGGGGCGCACAGATACGCAGTATTTT. Protein: CASSYDRGRTDTQYF.